This record looks at one T cell receptor (beta chain) sequence and its context. No cognate antigen has been identified for it. The junction differs from germline at one of its ends, possibly a read error. The collaborating institutions used their own protocols to collect whole blood in K2EDTA tubes. Collaborator samples were shipped for TCRbeta analysis as frozen whole blood, isolated PBMCs, or DNA extracted from either sample type. The germline V gene (reference sequence) sets CDR1 to PRHDT and CDR2 to FYEKMQ. The CDR3 contains 16 residues, cysteine and phenylalanine counted. This entry keeps only the CDR3 DNA: 48 bases, framed from base 1. The data derive from a study of blood T cell repertoires in COVID-19 (dated by TCRdb to 2020 to 2022). Study-wide context: Collaborator samples came from the United States, Italy and Spain and covered acute and convalescent phases of COVID-19. The prospective study material was composed of cDNA or gDNA derived from T cells, B-cell-depleted T cells, or PBMCs. Subjects who had been exposed to COVID-19, were actively infected with it, or had recovered from it provided the deeply sampled blood TCRbeta repertoires that made up the dataset. The repertoires were released in a freely available public database intended as a resource for research on the immune response to SARS-CoV-2. Samples came from the ongoing ImmuneRACE study (first 160 participants) plus 1,254 subjects from 6 global collaborators. Sample metadata almost always included a de-identified subject ID, COVID-19 status, age in years and sex. Where available, HLA class I and class II types were obtained from metadata supplied by the sample provider rather than from assay-based typing.

The immunoSEQ Assay, a bias-controlled multiplex PCR, was used to amplify TCRbeta CDR3 regions from genomic DNA. The authors processed their data as follows. Nucleated cell counts per sample were estimated from amplification of reference gene primers within the assay. Sequence reads were collapsed and filtered to measure the absolute abundance of every unique TCRbeta CDR3 rearrangement. For each sample, productive Simpson clonality was calculated by taking the square root of Simpson's diversity index across productive rearrangements. TCRdb limited this immuneACCESS table to in-frame rearrangements with V and J called. A share of clones is missing; checked studies link under half to unresolved V genes, and the rest is unexplained. V and J calls and clone size are copied from that table; D and trimming were computed from the DNA. A total of 96,000 or so clones appear in this sample, 85% to 95% of them only once. The ten largest clones take up less than 2% of the sample.

Broad study findings and their caveats: The amount of clinical and demographic metadata varied by source and participant and was provided uncurated.

This chain joins TRBV13 to TRBJ2-1, with 13 junctional bases fitting TRBD2. The sequence was collected from a man in his fifties or sixties with acute or convalescent COVID-19. Sequencing used peripheral blood. The sequenced DNA: TGTGCCAGCAGCCTAGGGACTAGCGGGAAGTTGCTTGAGCAGTTCTTC. Protein translation: CASSLGTSGKLLEQFF.